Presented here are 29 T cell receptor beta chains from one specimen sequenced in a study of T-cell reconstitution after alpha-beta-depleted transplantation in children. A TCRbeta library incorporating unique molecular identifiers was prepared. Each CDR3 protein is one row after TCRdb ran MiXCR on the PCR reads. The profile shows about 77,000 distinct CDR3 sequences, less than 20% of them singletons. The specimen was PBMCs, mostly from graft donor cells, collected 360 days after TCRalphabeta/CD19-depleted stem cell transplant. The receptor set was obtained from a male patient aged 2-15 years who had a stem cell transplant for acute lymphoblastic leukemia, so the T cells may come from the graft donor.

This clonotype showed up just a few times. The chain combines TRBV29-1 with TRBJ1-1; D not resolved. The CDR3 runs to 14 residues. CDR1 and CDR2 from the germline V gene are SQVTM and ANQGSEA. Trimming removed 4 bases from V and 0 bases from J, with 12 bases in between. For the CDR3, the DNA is TGCAGCGTTGTCCCAGTGTCGTTGAACACTGAAGCTTTCTTT. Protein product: CSVVPVSLNTEAFF.

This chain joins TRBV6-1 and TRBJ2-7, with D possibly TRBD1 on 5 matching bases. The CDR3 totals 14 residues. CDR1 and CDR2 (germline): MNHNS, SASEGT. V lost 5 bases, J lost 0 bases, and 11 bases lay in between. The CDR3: CASSRQTRSYEQYF. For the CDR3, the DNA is TGTGCCAGCAGTCGACAGACCCGCTCCTACGAGCAGTACTTC.

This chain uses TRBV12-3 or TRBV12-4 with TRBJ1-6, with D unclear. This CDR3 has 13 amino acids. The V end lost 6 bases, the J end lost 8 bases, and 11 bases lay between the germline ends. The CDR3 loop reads CASSYDIYSPLHF. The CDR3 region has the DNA TGTGCCAGCAGCTATGACATTTATTCACCCCTCCACTTT.

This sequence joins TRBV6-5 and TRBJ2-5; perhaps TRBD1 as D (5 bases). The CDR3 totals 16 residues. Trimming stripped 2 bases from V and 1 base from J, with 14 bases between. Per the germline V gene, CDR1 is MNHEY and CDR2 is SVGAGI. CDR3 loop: CASSYSTGPRQETQYF. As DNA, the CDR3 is TGTGCCAGCAGTTACAGTACAGGACCCCGCCAAGAGACCCAGTACTTC.

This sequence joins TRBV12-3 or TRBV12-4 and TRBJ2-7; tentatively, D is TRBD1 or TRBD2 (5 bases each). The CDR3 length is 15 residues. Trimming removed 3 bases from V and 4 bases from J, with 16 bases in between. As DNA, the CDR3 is TGTGCCAGCAGTTTTTCACGGGACGGTTCTTACGAGCAGTACTTC. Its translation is CASSFSRDGSYEQYF.

The CDR3 DNA follows: TGTGCCACCAGTGATGGGACTCTTCAGGGAGAAAAACTGTTTTTT. This gives the protein CATSDGTLQGEKLFF. The rearrangement links TRBV24-1 to TRBJ1-4; maybe TRBD1 (5 bases). This CDR3 has 15 amino acids. V was trimmed by 3 bases and J by 8 bases, leaving 15 bases between them. In germline, CDR1 is KGHDR, CDR2 SFDVKD.

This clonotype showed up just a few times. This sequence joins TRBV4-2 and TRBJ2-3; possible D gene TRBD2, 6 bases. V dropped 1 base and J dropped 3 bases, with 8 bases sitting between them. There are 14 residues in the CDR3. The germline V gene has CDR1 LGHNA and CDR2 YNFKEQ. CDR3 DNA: TGTGCCAGCAGCCAAGCGGGGACTACAGATACGCAGTATTTT. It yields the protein CASSQAGTTDTQYF.

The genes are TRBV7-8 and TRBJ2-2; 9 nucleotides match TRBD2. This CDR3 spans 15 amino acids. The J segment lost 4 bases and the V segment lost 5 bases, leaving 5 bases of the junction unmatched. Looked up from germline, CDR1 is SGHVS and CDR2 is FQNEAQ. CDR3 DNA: TGTGCCAGCAGCACACCGGGACTAGCCACCGGGGAGCTGTTTTTT. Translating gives CASSTPGLATGELFF.

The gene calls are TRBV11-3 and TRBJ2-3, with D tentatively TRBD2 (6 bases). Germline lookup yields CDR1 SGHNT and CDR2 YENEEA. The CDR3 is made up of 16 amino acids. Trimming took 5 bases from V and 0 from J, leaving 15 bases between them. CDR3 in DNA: TGTGCCAGCAGCCGCTTAGCGGAACTTAGCACAGATACGCAGTATTTT. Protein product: CASSRLAELSTDTQYF.

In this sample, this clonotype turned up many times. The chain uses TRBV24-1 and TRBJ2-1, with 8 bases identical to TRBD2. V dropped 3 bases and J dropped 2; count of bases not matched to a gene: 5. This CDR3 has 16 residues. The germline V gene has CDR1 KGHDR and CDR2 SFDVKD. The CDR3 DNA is TGTGCCACCAGTGATAGGGGTAGCGGGGCCTACAATGAGCAGTTCTTC. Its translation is CATSDRGSGAYNEQFF.

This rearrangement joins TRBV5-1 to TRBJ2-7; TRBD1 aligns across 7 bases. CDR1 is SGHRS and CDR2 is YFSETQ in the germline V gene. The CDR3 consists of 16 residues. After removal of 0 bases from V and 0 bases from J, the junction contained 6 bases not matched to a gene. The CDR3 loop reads CASSLDIRTGSYEQYF. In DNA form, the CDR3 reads TGCGCCAGCAGCTTGGATATTAGGACAGGCTCCTACGAGCAGTACTTC.

CDR3 sequence reads: CASSFMGGRVNNEQFF. The CDR3 nucleotides are TGCGCCAGCAGCTTTATGGGCGGGAGGGTGAACAATGAGCAGTTCTTC. The chain carries TRBV5-1 and TRBJ2-1; TRBD2 matches at 9 bases. V was clipped by 2 bases and J by 5 bases; unmatched bases: 8. Germline lookup yields CDR1 SGHRS and CDR2 YFSETQ. The CDR3 covers 16 residues.

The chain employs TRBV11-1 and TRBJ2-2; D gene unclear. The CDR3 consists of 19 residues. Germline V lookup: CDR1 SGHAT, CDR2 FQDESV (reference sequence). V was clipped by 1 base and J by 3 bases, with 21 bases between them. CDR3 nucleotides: TGTGCCAGCAGCTTAGGCTACCTGTGGGTGGAGAAATACACCGGGGAGCTGTTTTTT. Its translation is CASSLGYLWVEKYTGELFF.

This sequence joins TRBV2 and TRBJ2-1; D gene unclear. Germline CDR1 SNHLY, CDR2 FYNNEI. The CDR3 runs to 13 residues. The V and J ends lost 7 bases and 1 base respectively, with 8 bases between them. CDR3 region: CASNTESYNEQFF. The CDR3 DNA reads TGTGCCAGCAATACGGAATCCTACAATGAGCAGTTCTTC.

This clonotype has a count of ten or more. The CDR3 DNA reads as TGTGCCAGCTCACCACCACCCCAAGAGACCCAGTACTTC. The encoded protein is CASSPPPQETQYF. V usage is TRBV18 and J usage is TRBJ2-5; no reliable D call. CDR1 is KGHSH and CDR2 is LQKENI in the germline V gene. V was trimmed by 0 bases and J by 1 base, leaving 3 bases between them. The CDR3 length is 13 residues.

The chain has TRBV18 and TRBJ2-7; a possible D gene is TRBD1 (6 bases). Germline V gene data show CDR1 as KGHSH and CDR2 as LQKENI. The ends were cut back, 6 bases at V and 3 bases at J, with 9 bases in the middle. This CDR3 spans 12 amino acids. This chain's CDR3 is CASSPTGYEQYF. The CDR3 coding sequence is TGTGCCAGCTCGCCGACAGGCTACGAGCAGTACTTC.

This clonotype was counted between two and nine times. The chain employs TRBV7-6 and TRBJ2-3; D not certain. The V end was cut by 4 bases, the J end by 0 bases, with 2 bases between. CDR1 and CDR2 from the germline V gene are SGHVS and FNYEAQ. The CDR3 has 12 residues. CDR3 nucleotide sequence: TGTGCCAGCAGCTATAGCACAGATACGCAGTATTTT. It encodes CASSYSTDTQYF.

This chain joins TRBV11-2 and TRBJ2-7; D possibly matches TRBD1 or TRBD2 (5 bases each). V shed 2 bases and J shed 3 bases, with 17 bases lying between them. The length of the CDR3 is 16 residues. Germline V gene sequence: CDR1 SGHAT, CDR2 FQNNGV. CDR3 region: CASSLNSGTIFYEQYF. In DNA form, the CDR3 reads TGTGCCAGCAGCTTAAATTCCGGGACCATCTTCTACGAGCAGTACTTC.

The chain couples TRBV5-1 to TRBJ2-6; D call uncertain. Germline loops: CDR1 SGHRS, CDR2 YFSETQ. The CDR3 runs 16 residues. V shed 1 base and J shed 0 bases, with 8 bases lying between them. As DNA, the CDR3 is TGCGCCAGCAGCTTGTGGGTTAGCTCTGGGGCCAACGTCCTGACTTTC. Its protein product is CASSLWVSSGANVLTF.

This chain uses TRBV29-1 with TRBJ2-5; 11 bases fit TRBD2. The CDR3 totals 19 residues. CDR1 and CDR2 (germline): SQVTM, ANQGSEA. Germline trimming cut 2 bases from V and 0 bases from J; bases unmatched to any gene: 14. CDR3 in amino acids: CSVEPSPSGRTYYQETQYF. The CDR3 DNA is TGCAGCGTTGAACCGAGTCCTAGCGGGAGGACCTACTACCAAGAGACCCAGTACTTC.

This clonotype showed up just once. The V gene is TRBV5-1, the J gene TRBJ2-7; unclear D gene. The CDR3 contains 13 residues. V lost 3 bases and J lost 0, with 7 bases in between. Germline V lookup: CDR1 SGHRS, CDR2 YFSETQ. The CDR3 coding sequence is TGCGCCAGCAGCTATGGGGTCTCCTACGAGCAGTACTTC. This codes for CASSYGVSYEQYF.

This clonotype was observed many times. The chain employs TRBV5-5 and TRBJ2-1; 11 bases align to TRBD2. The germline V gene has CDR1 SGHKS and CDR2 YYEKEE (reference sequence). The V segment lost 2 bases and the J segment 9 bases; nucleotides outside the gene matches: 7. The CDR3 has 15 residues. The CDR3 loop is CASSLLAGDKREQFF. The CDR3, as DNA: TGTGCCAGCAGCTTACTAGCGGGAGATAAACGTGAGCAGTTCTTC.

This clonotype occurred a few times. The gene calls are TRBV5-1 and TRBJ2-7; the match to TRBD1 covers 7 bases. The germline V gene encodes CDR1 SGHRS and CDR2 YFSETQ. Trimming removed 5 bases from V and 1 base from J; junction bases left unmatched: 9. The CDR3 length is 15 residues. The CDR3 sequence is CASRQDRVGSYEQYF. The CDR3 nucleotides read TGCGCCAGCAGACAAGACAGGGTGGGTTCCTACGAGCAGTACTTC.

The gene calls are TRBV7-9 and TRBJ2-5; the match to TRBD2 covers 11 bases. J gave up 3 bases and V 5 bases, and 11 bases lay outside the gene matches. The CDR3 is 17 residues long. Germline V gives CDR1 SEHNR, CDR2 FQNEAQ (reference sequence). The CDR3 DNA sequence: TGTGCCAGCAGCCAGTGGATAGCGGGAGGGAGCAAAGAGACCCAGTACTTC. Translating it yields CASSQWIAGGSKETQYF.

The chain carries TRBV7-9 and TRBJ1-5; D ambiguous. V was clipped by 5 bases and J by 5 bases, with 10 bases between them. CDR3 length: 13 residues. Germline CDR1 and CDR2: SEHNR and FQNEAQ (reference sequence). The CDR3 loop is CASSLNRDQPQHF. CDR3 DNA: TGTGCCAGCAGCCTCAACCGGGATCAGCCCCAGCATTTT.

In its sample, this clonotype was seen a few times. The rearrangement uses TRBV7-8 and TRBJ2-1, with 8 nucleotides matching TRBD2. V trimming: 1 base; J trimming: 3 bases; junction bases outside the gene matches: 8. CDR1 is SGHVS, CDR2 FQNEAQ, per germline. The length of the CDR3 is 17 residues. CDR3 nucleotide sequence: TGTGCCAGCAGCTTAGTGGGACTAGGGTTACTCTACAATGAGCAGTTCTTC. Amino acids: CASSLVGLGLLYNEQFF.

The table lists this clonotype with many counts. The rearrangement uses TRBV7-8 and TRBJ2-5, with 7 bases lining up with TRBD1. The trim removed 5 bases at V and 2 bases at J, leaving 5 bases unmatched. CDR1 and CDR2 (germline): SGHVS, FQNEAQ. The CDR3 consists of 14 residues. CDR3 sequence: CASSNDREQETQYF. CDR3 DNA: TGTGCCAGCAGCAACGACAGGGAGCAAGAGACCCAGTACTTC. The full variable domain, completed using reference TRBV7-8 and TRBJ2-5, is GAGVSQSPRYKVAKRGQDVALRCDPISGHVSLFWYQQALGQGPEFLTYFQNEAQLDKSGLPSDRFFAERPEGSVSTLKIQRTQQEDSAVYLCASSNDREQETQYFGPGTRLLVL.

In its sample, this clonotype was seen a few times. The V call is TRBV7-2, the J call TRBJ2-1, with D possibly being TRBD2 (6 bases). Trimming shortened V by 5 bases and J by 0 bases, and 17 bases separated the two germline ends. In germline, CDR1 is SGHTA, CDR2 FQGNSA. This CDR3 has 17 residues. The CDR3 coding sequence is TGTGCCAGCAGCCAGACCCTGGGACTGGCCTCCTACAATGAGCAGTTCTTC. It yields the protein CASSQTLGLASYNEQFF. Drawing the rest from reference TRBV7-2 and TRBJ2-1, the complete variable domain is GAGVSQSPSNKVTEKGKDVELRCDPISGHTALYWYRQSLGQGLEFLIYFQGNSAPDKSGLPSDRFSAERTGGSVSTLTIQRTQQEDSAVYLCASSQTLGLASYNEQFFGPGTRLTVL.

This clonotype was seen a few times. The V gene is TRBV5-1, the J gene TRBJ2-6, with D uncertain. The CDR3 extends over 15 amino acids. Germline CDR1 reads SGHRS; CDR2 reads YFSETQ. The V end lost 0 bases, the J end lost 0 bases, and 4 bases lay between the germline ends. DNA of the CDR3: TGCGCCAGCAGCTTGGAGGGCTCTGGGGCCAACGTCCTGACTTTC. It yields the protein CASSLEGSGANVLTF.